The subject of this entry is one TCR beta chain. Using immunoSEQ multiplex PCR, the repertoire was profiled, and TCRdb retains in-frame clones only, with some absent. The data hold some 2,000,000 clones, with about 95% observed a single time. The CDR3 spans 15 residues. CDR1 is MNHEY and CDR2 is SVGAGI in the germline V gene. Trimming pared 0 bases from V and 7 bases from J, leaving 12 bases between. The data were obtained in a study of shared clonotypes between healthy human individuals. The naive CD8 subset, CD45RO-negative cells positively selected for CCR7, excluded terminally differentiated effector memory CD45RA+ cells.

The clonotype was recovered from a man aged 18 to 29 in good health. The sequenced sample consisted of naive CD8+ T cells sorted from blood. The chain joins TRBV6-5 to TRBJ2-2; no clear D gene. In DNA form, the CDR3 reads TGTGCCAGCAGTTACTCGTCTCGGCCGGACGGGGAGCTGTTTTTT. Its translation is CASSYSSRPDGELFF.